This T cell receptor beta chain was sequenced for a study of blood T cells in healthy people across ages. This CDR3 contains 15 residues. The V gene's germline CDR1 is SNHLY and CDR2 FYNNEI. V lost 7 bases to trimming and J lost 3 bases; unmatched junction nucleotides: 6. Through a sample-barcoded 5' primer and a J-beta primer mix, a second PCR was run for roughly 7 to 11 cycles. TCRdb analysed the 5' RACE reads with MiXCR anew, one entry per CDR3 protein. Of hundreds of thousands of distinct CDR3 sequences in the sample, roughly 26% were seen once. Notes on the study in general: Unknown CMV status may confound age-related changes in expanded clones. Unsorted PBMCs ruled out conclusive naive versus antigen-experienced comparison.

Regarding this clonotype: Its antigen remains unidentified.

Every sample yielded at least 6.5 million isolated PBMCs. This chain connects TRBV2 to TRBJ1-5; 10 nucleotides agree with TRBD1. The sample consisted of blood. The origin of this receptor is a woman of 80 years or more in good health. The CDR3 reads CASNRDRGANQPQHF. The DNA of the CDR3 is TGTGCCAGCAACCGGGACAGGGGTGCCAATCAGCCCCAGCATTTT.